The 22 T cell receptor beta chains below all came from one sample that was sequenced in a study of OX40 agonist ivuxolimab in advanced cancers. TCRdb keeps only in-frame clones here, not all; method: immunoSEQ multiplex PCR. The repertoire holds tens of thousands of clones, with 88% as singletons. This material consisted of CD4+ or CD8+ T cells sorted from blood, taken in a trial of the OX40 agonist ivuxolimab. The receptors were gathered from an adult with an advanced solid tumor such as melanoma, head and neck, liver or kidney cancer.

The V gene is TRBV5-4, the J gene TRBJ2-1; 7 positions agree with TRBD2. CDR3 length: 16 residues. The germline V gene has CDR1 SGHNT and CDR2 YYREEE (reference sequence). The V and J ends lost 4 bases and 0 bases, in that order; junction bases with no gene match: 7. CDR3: CASSPSGRSSYNEQFF. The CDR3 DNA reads TGTGCCAGCAGCCCTAGCGGTAGGAGCTCCTACAATGAGCAGTTCTTC.

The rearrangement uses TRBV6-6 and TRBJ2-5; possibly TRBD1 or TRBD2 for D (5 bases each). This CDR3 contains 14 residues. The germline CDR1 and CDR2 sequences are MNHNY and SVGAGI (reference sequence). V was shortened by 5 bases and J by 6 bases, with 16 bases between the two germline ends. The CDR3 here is CASSDPGTAKTQYF. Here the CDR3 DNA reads TGTGCCAGCAGTGACCCCGGGACGGCCAAGACCCAGTACTTC.

The CDR3 loop is CASSPLDPADTQYF. For the CDR3, the DNA is TGTGCCAGCAGTCCCCTAGACCCGGCGGATACGCAGTATTTT. The chain has TRBV27 and TRBJ2-3; D call uncertain. V was shortened by 5 bases and J by 6 bases, with 15 bases between the two germline ends. This CDR3 spans 14 amino acids. The germline V gene has CDR1 MNHEY and CDR2 SMNVEV (reference sequence).

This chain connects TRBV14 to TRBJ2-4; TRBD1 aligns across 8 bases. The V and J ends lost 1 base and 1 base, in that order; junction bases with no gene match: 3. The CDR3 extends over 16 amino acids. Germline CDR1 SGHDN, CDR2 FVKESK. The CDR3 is CASSQGQGLAKNIQYF. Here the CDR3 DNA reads TGTGCCAGCAGCCAAGGACAGGGGCTGGCCAAAAACATTCAGTACTTC. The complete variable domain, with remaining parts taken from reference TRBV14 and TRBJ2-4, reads EAGVTQFPSHSVIEKGQTVTLRCDPISGHDNLYWYRRVMGKEIKFLLHFVKESKQDESGMPNNRFLAERTGGTYSTLKVQPAELEDSGVYFCASSQGQGLAKNIQYFGAGTRLSVL.

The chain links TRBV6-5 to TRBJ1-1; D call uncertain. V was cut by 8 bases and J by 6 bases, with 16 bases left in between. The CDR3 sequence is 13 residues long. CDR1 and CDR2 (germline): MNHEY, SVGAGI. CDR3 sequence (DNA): TGTGCCAGCTCCCTCGGGCCCACTCCTGAAGCTTTCTTT. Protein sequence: CASSLGPTPEAFF.

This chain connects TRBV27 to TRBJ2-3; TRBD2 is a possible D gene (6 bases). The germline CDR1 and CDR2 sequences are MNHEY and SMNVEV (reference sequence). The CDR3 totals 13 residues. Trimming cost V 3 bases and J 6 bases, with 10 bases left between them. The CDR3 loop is CASSFRERDTQYF. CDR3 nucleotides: TGTGCCAGCAGTTTCCGGGAGAGGGATACGCAGTATTTT.

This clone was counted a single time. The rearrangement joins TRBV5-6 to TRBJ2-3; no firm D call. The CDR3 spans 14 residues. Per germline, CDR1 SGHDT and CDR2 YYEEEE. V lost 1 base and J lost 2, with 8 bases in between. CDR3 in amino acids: CASSLRIDTDTQYF. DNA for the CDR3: TGTGCCAGCAGCTTGCGTATAGACACAGATACGCAGTATTTT.

CDR3 coding DNA: TGTGCCAGCAGCTTGCGTGGTCTCGGCTACAATGAGCAGTTCTTC. Translation gives CASSLRGLGYNEQFF. This chain joins TRBV5-6 and TRBJ2-1; D is unresolved. CDR1 SGHDT and CDR2 YYEEEE come from the germline V gene. The CDR3 covers 15 residues. V was shortened by 1 base and J by 3 bases, with 11 bases between the two germline ends.

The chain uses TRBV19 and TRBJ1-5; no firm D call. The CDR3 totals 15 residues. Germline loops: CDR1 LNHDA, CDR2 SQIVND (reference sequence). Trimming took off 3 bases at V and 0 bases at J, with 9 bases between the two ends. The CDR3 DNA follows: TGTGCCAGTAGTATCGGCCAGATTAGCAATCAGCCCCAGCATTTT. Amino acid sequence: CASSIGQISNQPQHF.

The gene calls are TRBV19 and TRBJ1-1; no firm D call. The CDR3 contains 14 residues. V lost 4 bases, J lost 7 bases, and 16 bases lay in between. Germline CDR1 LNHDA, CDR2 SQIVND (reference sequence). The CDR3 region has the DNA TGTGCCAGTAGTAAACTTGACCTAGGAGGTGAAGCTTTCTTT. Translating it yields CASSKLDLGGEAFF. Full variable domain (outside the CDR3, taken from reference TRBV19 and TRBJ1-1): DGGITQSPKYLFRKEGQNVTLSCEQNLNHDAMYWYRQDPGQGLRLIYYSQIVNDFQKGDIAEGYSVSREKKESFPLTVTSAQKNPTAFYLCASSKLDLGGEAFFGQGTRLTVV.

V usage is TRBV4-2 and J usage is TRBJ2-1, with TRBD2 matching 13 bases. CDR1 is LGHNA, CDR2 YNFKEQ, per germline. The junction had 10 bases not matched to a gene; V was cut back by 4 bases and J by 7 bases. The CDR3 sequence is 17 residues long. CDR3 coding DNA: TGTGCCAGCAGCCCCCATACTAGCGGGAGGGCAGGAAATGAGCAGTTCTTC. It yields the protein CASSPHTSGRAGNEQFF.

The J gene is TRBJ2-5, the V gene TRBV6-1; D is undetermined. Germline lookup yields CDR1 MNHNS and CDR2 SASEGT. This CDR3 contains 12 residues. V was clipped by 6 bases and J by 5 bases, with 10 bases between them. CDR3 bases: TGTGCCAGCAGCCGAAGGCTGGAGACCCAGTACTTC. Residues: CASSRRLETQYF.

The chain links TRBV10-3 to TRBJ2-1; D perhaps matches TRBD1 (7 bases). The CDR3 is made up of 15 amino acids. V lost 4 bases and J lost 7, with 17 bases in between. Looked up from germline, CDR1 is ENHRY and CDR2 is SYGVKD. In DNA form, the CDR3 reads TGTGCCATCAGTGTCAAGTCAGGGGGGTTTAATGAGCAGTTCTTC. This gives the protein CAISVKSGGFNEQFF.

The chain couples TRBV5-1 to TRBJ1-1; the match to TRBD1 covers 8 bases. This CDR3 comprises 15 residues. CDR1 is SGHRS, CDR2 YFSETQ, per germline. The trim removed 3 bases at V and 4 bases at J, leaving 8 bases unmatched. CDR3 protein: CASSSLGQGGTEAFF. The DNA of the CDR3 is TGCGCCAGCAGCTCTCTAGGACAGGGAGGCACTGAAGCTTTCTTT.

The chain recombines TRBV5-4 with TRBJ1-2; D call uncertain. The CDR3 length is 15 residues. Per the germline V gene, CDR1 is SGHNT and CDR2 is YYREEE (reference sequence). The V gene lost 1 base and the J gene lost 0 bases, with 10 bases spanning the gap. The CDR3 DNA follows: TGTGCCAGCAGCTTGAAAGCTCAAGCTAACTATGGCTACACCTTC. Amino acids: CASSLKAQANYGYTF.

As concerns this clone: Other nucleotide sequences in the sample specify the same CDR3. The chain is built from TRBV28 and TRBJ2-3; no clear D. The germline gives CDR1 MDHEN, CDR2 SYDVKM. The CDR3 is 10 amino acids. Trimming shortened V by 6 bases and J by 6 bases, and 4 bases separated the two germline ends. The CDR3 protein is CASRRDTQYF. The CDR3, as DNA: TGTGCCAGCAGAAGGGATACGCAGTATTTT. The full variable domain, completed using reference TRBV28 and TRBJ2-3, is DVKVTQSSRYLVKRTGEKVFLECVQDMDHENMFWYRQDPGLGLRLIYFSYDVKMKEKGDIPEGYSVSREKKERFSLILESASTNQTSMYLCASRRDTQYFGPGTRLTVL.

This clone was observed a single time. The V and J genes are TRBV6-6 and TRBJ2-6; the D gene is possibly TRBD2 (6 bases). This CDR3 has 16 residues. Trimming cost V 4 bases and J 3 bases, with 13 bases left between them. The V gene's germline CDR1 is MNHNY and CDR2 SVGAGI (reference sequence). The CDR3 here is CASSWREAFGANVLTF. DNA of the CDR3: TGTGCCAGCAGTTGGAGGGAGGCTTTTGGGGCCAACGTCCTGACTTTC.

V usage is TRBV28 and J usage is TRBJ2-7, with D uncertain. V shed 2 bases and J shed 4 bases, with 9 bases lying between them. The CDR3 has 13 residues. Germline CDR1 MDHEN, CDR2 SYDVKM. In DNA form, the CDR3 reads TGTGCCAGCAGTTTAGGCACTTCTTACGAGCAGTACTTC. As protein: CASSLGTSYEQYF.

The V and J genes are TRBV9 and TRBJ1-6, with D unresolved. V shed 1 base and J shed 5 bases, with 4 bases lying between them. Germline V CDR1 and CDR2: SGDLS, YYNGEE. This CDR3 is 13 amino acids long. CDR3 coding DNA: TGTGCCAGCAGCGTATTTGATAATTCACCCCTCCACTTT. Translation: CASSVFDNSPLHF.

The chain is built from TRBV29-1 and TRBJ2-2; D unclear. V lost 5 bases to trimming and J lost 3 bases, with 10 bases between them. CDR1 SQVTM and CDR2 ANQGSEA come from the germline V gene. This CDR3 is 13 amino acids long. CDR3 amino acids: CSVTPEDTGELFF. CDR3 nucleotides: TGCAGCGTTACTCCCGAGGACACCGGGGAGCTGTTTTTT.

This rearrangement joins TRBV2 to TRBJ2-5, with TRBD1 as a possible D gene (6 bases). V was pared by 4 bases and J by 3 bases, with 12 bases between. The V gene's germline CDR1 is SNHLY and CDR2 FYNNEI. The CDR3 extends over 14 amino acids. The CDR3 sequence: CASSARRQEETQYF. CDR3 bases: TGTGCCAGCAGTGCTAGAAGACAGGAAGAGACCCAGTACTTC.

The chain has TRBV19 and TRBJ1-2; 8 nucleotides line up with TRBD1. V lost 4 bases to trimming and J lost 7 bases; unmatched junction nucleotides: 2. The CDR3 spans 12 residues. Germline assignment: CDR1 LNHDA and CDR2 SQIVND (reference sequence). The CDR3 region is CASSRTGIGYTF. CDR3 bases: TGTGCCAGTAGTAGGACAGGGATTGGCTACACCTTC.